These 26 T cell receptor beta chains originate from one sample sequenced in a study of control samples from healthy donors and cancer patients (dated by TCRdb to the early 2020s). The library was produced with the immunoSEQ multiplex PCR assay. Drawn from immuneACCESS, this table holds only the in-frame rearrangements with V and J called that TCRdb kept. Clones are partly lost; checked studies trace under half to an unresolved V gene and leave the rest unexplained. Recorded for this sample are 85,000 to 100,000 clones; more than 80% of them occurred a single time. Around 8.5% of the sample belongs to the ten largest clones. The sequenced sample consisted of blood. The receptor set was obtained from a man younger than 35 in good health.

The J gene is TRBJ2-7, the V gene TRBV3-1 (or the pseudogene TRBV3-2); 7 nucleotides line up with TRBD1. The CDR3 is made up of 14 amino acids. The V gene end was trimmed by 6 bases and the J gene end by 2 bases; junction bases not matched to a gene: 7. Germline-derived CDR1 and CDR2 are LGHDT and YNNKEL (reference sequence). The DNA of the CDR3 is TGTGCCAGCAGGGATACAGGGGTCCCCTACGAGCAGTACTTC. Protein: CASRDTGVPYEQYF.

The chain carries TRBV3-1 (or the pseudogene TRBV3-2) and TRBJ2-1; TRBD2 matches 7 bases. Trimming took 4 bases from V and 8 from J; bases not matched to a gene: 11. In germline, CDR1 is LGHDT, CDR2 YNNKEL (reference sequence). This CDR3 is built from 15 residues. The CDR3 bases are TGTGCCAGCAGCCCCCGCGGCGGGAGAAGGTATGAGCAGTTCTTC. Residues: CASSPRGGRRYEQFF.

Written as DNA, the CDR3 is TGCGCCAGCAGTCGTTTTCACAGTATCCCTAATGAAAAACTGTTTTTT. This sequence encodes CASSRFHSIPNEKLFF. The chain links TRBV4-1 to TRBJ1-4; no reliable D call. CDR3 length: 16 amino acids. CDR1 and CDR2 (germline): MGHRA, YSYEKL. V shed 6 bases and J shed 3 bases, with 17 bases lying between them.

V gene TRBV27 combines with J gene TRBJ2-7; no reliable D call. Trimming cost V 8 bases and J 5 bases, with 7 bases left between them. The CDR3 totals 10 residues. CDR1 and CDR2 from the germline V gene are MNHEY and SMNVEV (reference sequence). CDR3: CASGMDEQYF. DNA of the CDR3: TGTGCCAGCGGAATGGACGAGCAGTACTTC.

V is TRBV4-3 and J is TRBJ2-1; TRBD2 aligns across 12 bases. V was clipped by 0 bases and J by 3 bases; unmatched bases: 3. There are 17 residues in the CDR3. The V gene's germline CDR1 is LGHNA and CDR2 YSLEER. CDR3 in amino acids: CASSQDGGLAGYNEQFF. The DNA of the CDR3 is TGCGCCAGCAGCCAAGATGGGGGACTAGCGGGCTACAATGAGCAGTTCTTC.

The chain carries TRBV27 and TRBJ1-4, with D possibly matching TRBD1 (6 bases). Germline V gene lookup returns CDR1 MNHEY and CDR2 SMNVEV (reference sequence). V lost 5 bases and J lost 4, with 14 bases in between. The CDR3 is made up of 15 amino acids. The CDR3 sequence is CASSPRGAGNEKLFF. The CDR3 DNA is TGTGCCAGCAGTCCGAGGGGGGCTGGTAATGAAAAACTGTTTTTT.

This clone showed up just once. The V and J genes are TRBV27 and TRBJ1-5; D is unresolved. From germline, CDR1 is MNHEY and CDR2 SMNVEV (reference sequence). CDR3 length: 13 residues. V was shortened by 0 bases and J by 5 bases, with 5 bases between the two germline ends. The CDR3 coding sequence is TGTGCCAGCAGTTTATCCGGGGATCAGCCCCAGCATTTT. It encodes CASSLSGDQPQHF.

The rearrangement joins TRBV5-6 to TRBJ2-3; D possibly matches TRBD1 or TRBD2 (5 bases each). CDR3 length: 15 residues. V was pared by 3 bases and J by 4 bases, with 15 bases between. CDR1 is SGHDT, CDR2 YYEEEE, per germline. CDR3 DNA sequence: TGTGCCAGCAGCTCACCGGGACGTCAAGCAGATACGCAGTATTTT. This encodes CASSSPGRQADTQYF.

The rearrangement joins TRBV28 to TRBJ2-3, with D perhaps matching TRBD1 (8 bases). The CDR3 covers 17 residues. Germline CDR1 and CDR2: MDHEN and SYDVKM. The V gene lost 5 bases and the J gene lost 3 bases, with 21 bases spanning the gap. CDR3 in amino acids: CASSTFIDRGGTDTQYF. CDR3 DNA sequence: TGTGCCAGCAGTACCTTCATTGACAGGGGAGGGACAGATACGCAGTATTTT.

The rearrangement uses TRBV27 and TRBJ1-1, with 7 nucleotides matching TRBD1. In germline, CDR1 is MNHEY, CDR2 SMNVEV (reference sequence). The CDR3 extends over 13 amino acids. Germline trimming cut 6 bases from V and 4 bases from J; bases unmatched to any gene: 5. The CDR3 nucleotides read TGTGCCAGCAGGAGGGGGCTTGGCACTGAAGCTTTCTTT. Protein: CASRRGLGTEAFF.

This chain uses TRBV7-8 with TRBJ2-5; TRBD1 is a possible D gene (5 bases). V gave up 2 bases and J gave up 11 bases, with 15 bases separating them. Looked up from germline, CDR1 is SGHVS and CDR2 is FQNEAQ. This CDR3 region has 13 residues. CDR3 loop: CASSLRGKESQYF. CDR3 nucleotide sequence: TGTGCCAGCAGCTTAAGGGGAAAGGAGAGTCAGTACTTC. Full variable domain (rest looked up from reference TRBV7-8 and TRBJ2-5): GAGVSQSPRYKVAKRGQDVALRCDPISGHVSLFWYQQALGQGPEFLTYFQNEAQLDKSGLPSDRFFAERPEGSVSTLKIQRTQQEDSAVYLCASSLRGKESQYFGPGTRLLVL.

The J gene is TRBJ1-2, the V gene TRBV11-2, with TRBD1 as a possible D gene (5 bases). V lost 6 bases and J 8 bases, leaving 16 bases between the germline ends. CDR1 is SGHAT, CDR2 FQNNGV, per germline. CDR3 length: 13 residues. The CDR3 nucleotides are TGTGCCAGCAGTAGCGCCAGGGCCGGCGGCTACACCTTC. Translation: CASSSARAGGYTF. The complete variable domain, with remaining parts taken from reference TRBV11-2 and TRBJ1-2, reads EAGVAQSPRYKIIEKRQSVAFWCNPISGHATLYWYQQILGQGPKLLIQFQNNGVVDDSQLPKDRFSAERLKGVDSTLKIQPAKLEDSAVYLCASSSARAGGYTFGSGTRLTVV.

In this sample, this clone turned up once. The chain is built from TRBV7-9 and TRBJ1-4; 8 bases are shared with TRBD1. Germline trimming cut 3 bases from V and 8 bases from J; bases unmatched to any gene: 2. This CDR3 comprises 13 residues. From germline, CDR1 is SEHNR and CDR2 FQNEAQ (reference sequence). DNA of the CDR3: TGTGCCAGCAGCTTCCGACAGGGGGAAAAACTGTTTTTT. Residues: CASSFRQGEKLFF.

The chain carries TRBV29-1 and TRBJ2-1; D unclear. With 0 bases removed from V and 10 bases from J, the gap between germline ends came to 4 bases. The CDR3 runs 10 residues. Germline V gene sequence: CDR1 SQVTM, CDR2 ANQGSEA. The CDR3 reads CSVEEPEQFF. The CDR3 coding sequence is TGCAGCGTTGAAGAACCCGAGCAGTTCTTC.

The DNA of the CDR3 is TGTGCCAGCAGCCCCGAAGCGGGAAATCAGCCCCAGCATTTT. This translates into CASSPEAGNQPQHF. This chain links TRBV7-6 with TRBJ1-5; no definite D call. Trimming took 5 bases from V and 4 from J, leaving 12 bases between them. Germline assignment: CDR1 SGHVS and CDR2 FNYEAQ. The CDR3 totals 14 residues.

The chain links TRBV19 to TRBJ1-1; a weak D match, TRBD1 (5 bases). With 5 bases removed from V and 7 bases from J, the gap between germline ends came to 11 bases. The CDR3 loop spans 12 amino acids. CDR1 LNHDA and CDR2 SQIVND come from the germline V gene (reference sequence). The CDR3 is CASSSPRGEAFF. The DNA for the CDR3 is TGTGCCAGTAGTTCTCCGAGGGGTGAAGCTTTCTTT. Variable domain in full (rest from reference TRBV19 and TRBJ1-1): DGGITQSPKYLFRKEGQNVTLSCEQNLNHDAMYWYRQDPGQGLRLIYYSQIVNDFQKGDIAEGYSVSREKKESFPLTVTSAQKNPTAFYLCASSSPRGEAFFGQGTRLTVV.

The rearrangement joins TRBV11-3 to TRBJ2-1; 7 bases match TRBD1. V lost 5 bases to trimming and J lost 1 base; unmatched junction nucleotides: 14. The CDR3 loop spans 18 amino acids. Germline CDR1 SGHNT, CDR2 YENEEA. CDR3 protein: CASSPRSDRVVSYNEQFF. The CDR3 bases are TGTGCCAGCAGCCCACGCTCCGACAGGGTAGTATCCTACAATGAGCAGTTCTTC.

The gene calls are TRBV14 and TRBJ1-2; tentatively, D is TRBD1 (6 bases). V lost 1 base and J lost 7, with 16 bases in between. Germline V gene sequence: CDR1 SGHDN, CDR2 FVKESK. This CDR3 is built from 15 residues. CDR3 region: CASSQGRGGVAGYTF. As DNA, the CDR3 is TGTGCCAGCAGCCAAGGGCGGGGGGGCGTTGCTGGCTACACCTTC.

The CDR3 reads CATSDTQDASASTDTQYF. In DNA form, the CDR3 reads TGTGCCACCAGTGATACCCAGGACGCGTCCGCTAGCACAGATACGCAGTATTTT. The genes are TRBV24-1 and TRBJ2-3; D uncertain. V was pared by 3 bases and J by 0 bases, with 18 bases between. This CDR3 region has 18 residues. CDR1 and CDR2 from the germline V gene are KGHDR and SFDVKD.

This chain uses TRBV6-5 with TRBJ2-7; unclear D gene. Deletions cut 0 bases from V and 1 base from J, with 13 bases between. Germline assignment: CDR1 MNHEY and CDR2 SVGAGI. The CDR3 is made up of 16 amino acids. CDR3 sequence reads: CASSYSPGRSSYEQYF. CDR3 coding DNA: TGTGCCAGCAGTTACTCCCCGGGTAGGAGTTCCTACGAGCAGTACTTC.

This chain links TRBV15 with TRBJ1-2, with unresolved D. The CDR3 runs 13 residues. The V and J ends lost 0 bases and 8 bases respectively, with 10 bases between them. From germline, CDR1 is LNHNV and CDR2 YYDKDF (reference sequence). Here the CDR3 DNA reads TGTGCCACCAGCAGAGAGAACGATTTCGGCTACACCTTC. It codes for CATSRENDFGYTF.

The rearrangement joins TRBV19 to TRBJ1-2; D gene unclear. The CDR3 length is 17 residues. In germline, CDR1 is LNHDA, CDR2 SQIVND (reference sequence). Trimming took 0 bases from V and 2 from J, leaving 16 bases between them. The CDR3 region is CASSIDAGSIRNYGYTF. CDR3 coding DNA: TGTGCCAGTAGTATAGATGCAGGATCCATCAGAAACTATGGCTACACCTTC.

CDR3 coding DNA: TGCAGCGCCCTAACCGGGGAGCTGTTTTTT. Translation: CSALTGELFF. This rearrangement joins TRBV29-1 to TRBJ2-2; D gene unclear. CDR3 size: 10 residues. Trimming removed 7 bases at V and 5 bases at J, with 5 bases between. Germline loops: CDR1 SQVTM, CDR2 ANQGSEA.

This rearrangement joins TRBV18 to TRBJ2-3; D remains ambiguous. Germline CDR1 reads KGHSH; CDR2 reads LQKENI. CDR3 size: 16 residues. Trimming left V 5 bases short and J 0 bases short, with 15 bases between. CDR3 region: CASSEVDPLSTDTQYF. The CDR3 coding sequence is TGTGCCAGCTCAGAGGTTGACCCCCTAAGCACAGATACGCAGTATTTT.

Regarding this clone: Germline and junction disagree at one end, which may indicate a read error. J is TRBJ1-1 and V is TRBV27, with TRBD1 as a possible D gene (5 bases). Germline lookup yields CDR1 MNHEY and CDR2 SMNVEV (reference sequence). The CDR3 has 14 residues. The CDR3: CASTLRAGAPEAFF. CDR3 nucleotides: TGTGCCAGCACTTTAAGGGCCGGGGCACCTGAAGCTTTCTTT.

This chain uses TRBV7-9 with TRBJ1-2; TRBD1 might be the D (6 bases). The V end lost 4 bases, the J end lost 9 bases, and 15 bases lay between the germline ends. The V gene's germline CDR1 is SEHNR and CDR2 FQNEAQ (reference sequence). This CDR3 is built from 13 residues. CDR3: CASSSQTGDSYTF. The CDR3, as DNA: TGTGCCAGCAGCTCCCAAACGGGGGACAGCTACACCTTC.